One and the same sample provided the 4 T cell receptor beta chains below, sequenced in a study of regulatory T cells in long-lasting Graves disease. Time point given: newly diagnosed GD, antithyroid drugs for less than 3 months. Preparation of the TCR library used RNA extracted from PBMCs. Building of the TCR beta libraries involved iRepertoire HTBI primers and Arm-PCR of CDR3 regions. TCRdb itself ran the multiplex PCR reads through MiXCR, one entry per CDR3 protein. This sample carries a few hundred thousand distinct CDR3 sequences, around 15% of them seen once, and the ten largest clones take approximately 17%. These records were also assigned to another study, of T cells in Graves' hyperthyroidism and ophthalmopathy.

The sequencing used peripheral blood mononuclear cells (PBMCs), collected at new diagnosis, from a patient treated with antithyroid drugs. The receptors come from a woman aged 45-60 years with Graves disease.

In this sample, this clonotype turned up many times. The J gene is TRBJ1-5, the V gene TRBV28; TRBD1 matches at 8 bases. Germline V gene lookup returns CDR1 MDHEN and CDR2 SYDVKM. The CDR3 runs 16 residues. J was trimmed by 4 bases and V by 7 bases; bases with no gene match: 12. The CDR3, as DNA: TGTGCCAGCACCCCGTCCGCAGGGGGCGGGAATCAGCCCCAGCATTTT. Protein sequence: CASTPSAGGGNQPQHF.

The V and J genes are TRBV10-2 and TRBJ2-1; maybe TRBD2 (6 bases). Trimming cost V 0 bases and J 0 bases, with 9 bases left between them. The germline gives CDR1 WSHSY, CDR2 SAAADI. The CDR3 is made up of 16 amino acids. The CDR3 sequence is CASSESAGSSYNEQFF. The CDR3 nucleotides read TGCGCCAGCAGTGAGTCCGCCGGGAGCTCCTACAATGAGCAGTTCTTC.

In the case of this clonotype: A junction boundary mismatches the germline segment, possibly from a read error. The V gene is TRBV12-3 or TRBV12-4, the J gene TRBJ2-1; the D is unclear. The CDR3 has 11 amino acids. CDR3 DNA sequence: TGTGCCAGCAGCCCCTACAATGATCAGTTCTTC. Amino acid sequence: CASSPYNDQFF.

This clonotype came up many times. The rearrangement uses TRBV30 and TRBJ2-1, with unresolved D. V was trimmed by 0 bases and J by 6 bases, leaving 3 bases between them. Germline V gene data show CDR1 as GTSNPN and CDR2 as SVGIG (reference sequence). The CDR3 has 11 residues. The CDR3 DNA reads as TGTGCCTGGAGTGTGTCCAATGAGCAGTTCTTC. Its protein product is CAWSVSNEQFF.